A single sample is the source of the 13 T cell receptor beta chains below, sequenced in a study of blood T cell repertoires in COVID-19. Using immunoSEQ multiplex PCR, the repertoire was profiled, and TCRdb retains in-frame clones only, with some absent. The sample records about 250,000 clones, around 86% being singletons. Source material: peripheral blood. These receptors were taken from a woman at least 80 years old with COVID-19, enrolled during active disease.

This clone was seen a single time. The rearrangement uses TRBV7-2 and TRBJ1-2; perhaps TRBD1 as D (6 bases). CDR1 is SGHTA, CDR2 FQGNSA, per germline. The CDR3 totals 14 residues. V lost 1 base and J lost 8, with 14 bases in between. The DNA for the CDR3 is TGTGCCAGCAGCTTAGAAACAGGGAATGGCGGCTACACCTTC. It yields the protein CASSLETGNGGYTF.

This sequence joins TRBV5-1 and TRBJ1-1; 11 nucleotides match TRBD1. V shed 0 bases and J 5 bases; nucleotides not matched to a gene: 3. The CDR3 covers 15 residues. Germline CDR1 SGHRS, CDR2 YFSETQ. The CDR3 DNA is TGCGCCAGCAGCTTGGAGGGACAGGGGGTAACTGAAGCTTTCTTT. It encodes CASSLEGQGVTEAFF.

The chain carries TRBV7-9 and TRBJ1-1, with 7 positions matching TRBD1. This CDR3 region has 15 residues. CDR1 is SEHNR, CDR2 FQNEAQ, per germline (reference sequence). With V trimmed by 0 bases and J by 1 base, 2 bases remained unmatched. CDR3 nucleotides: TGTGCCAGCAGCTTAGCAGGGGGCCAGAACACTGAAGCTTTCTTT. Translating it yields CASSLAGGQNTEAFF.

This chain connects TRBV18 to TRBJ2-3, with 8 bases identical to TRBD2. The J segment lost 2 bases and the V segment lost 5 bases, leaving 9 bases of the junction unmatched. The CDR3 sequence is 16 residues long. Per the germline V gene, CDR1 is KGHSH and CDR2 is LQKENI. CDR3 amino acids: CASSLSAGGFTDTQYF. CDR3 nucleotides: TGTGCCAGCTCATTATCGGCGGGGGGTTTCACAGATACGCAGTATTTT.

DNA for the CDR3: TGTGCCAGCAGTGGGCCAGGGGCTAGAGATACGCAGTATTTT. Its protein is CASSGPGARDTQYF. The V gene is TRBV6-4, the J gene TRBJ2-3; TRBD1 might be the D (6 bases). CDR1 is MRHNA and CDR2 is SNTAGT in the germline V gene. The CDR3 totals 14 residues. V was clipped by 4 bases and J by 5 bases, with 13 bases between them.

This chain uses TRBV11-3 with TRBJ2-1; D is perhaps TRBD1 (6 bases). The germline gives CDR1 SGHNT, CDR2 YENEEA. The CDR3 has 15 residues. The V and J ends lost 0 bases and 2 bases respectively, with 8 bases between them. This chain's CDR3 is CASSLEGGPYNEQFF. CDR3 DNA: TGTGCCAGCAGCTTAGAAGGGGGTCCCTACAATGAGCAGTTCTTC. The variable domain in full, with the rest retrieved from reference TRBV11-3 and TRBJ2-1, is EAGVVQSPRYKIIEKKQPVAFWCNPISGHNTLYWYLQNLGQGPELLIRYENEEAVDDSQLPKDRFSAERLKGVDSTLKIQPAELGDSAVYLCASSLEGGPYNEQFFGPGTRLTVL.

The chain recombines TRBV9 with TRBJ2-2; D is unresolved. This CDR3 has 14 amino acids. CDR1 and CDR2 (germline): SGDLS, YYNGEE. Trimming cost V 0 bases and J 1 base, with 4 bases left between them. The CDR3 is CASSVVRNTGELFF. CDR3 coding DNA: TGTGCCAGCAGCGTAGTCAGGAACACCGGGGAGCTGTTTTTT.

This chain connects TRBV12-3 or TRBV12-4 to TRBJ1-1; 7 nucleotides line up with TRBD1. The CDR3 loop spans 13 amino acids. The V gene end was trimmed by 5 bases and the J gene end by 4 bases; junction bases not matched to a gene: 4. The CDR3 loop reads CASSRTGGTEAFF. CDR3 coding DNA: TGTGCCAGCAGTAGGACAGGAGGCACTGAAGCTTTCTTT.

This chain links TRBV12-3 or TRBV12-4 with TRBJ2-3, with D possibly being TRBD2 (6 bases). The V end lost 4 bases, the J end lost 6 bases, and 11 bases lay between the germline ends. The CDR3 spans 13 residues. This CDR3 is CASSSRERDTQYF. CDR3 nucleotide sequence: TGTGCCAGCAGTTCCCGGGAGCGGGATACGCAGTATTTT.

The V gene is TRBV4-2, the J gene TRBJ2-2; D gene unclear. Looked up from germline, CDR1 is LGHNA and CDR2 is YNFKEQ. V dropped 0 bases and J dropped 2 bases, with 7 bases sitting between them. This CDR3 has 15 amino acids. CDR3: CASSQDYTNTGELFF. The CDR3 nucleotides read TGTGCCAGCAGCCAAGATTACACCAACACCGGGGAGCTGTTTTTT.

Notes on this clone: Other nucleotide sequences in the sample specify the same CDR3. This chain links TRBV5-6 with TRBJ1-5; unclear D gene. This CDR3 contains 14 residues. CDR1 is SGHDT, CDR2 YYEEEE, per germline. Trimming shortened V by 0 bases and J by 0 bases, and 4 bases separated the two germline ends. The CDR3: CASSLGASNQPQHF. CDR3 coding DNA: TGTGCCAGCAGCTTGGGGGCTAGCAATCAGCCCCAGCATTTT.

The sample holds a few counts of this clone. The V gene is TRBV6-5, the J gene TRBJ2-7; 10 bases map to TRBD1. Germline CDR1 and CDR2: MNHEY and SVGAGI. This CDR3 has 15 residues. After removal of 2 bases from V and 4 bases from J, the junction contained 5 bases not matched to a gene. CDR3 bases: TGTGCCAGCAGTTACGGGACAGGGGCGTTTTACGAGCAGTACTTC. Protein product: CASSYGTGAFYEQYF.

The chain is built from TRBV30 and TRBJ1-2, with D perhaps matching TRBD1 (5 bases). V lost 2 bases, J lost 4 bases, and 8 bases lay in between. CDR3 length: 12 amino acids. Germline V gene data show CDR1 as GTSNPN and CDR2 as SVGIG (reference sequence). Written as DNA, the CDR3 is TGTGCCTGGAGTCGGGGGGGCTATGGCTACACCTTC. Encoded protein: CAWSRGGYGYTF.